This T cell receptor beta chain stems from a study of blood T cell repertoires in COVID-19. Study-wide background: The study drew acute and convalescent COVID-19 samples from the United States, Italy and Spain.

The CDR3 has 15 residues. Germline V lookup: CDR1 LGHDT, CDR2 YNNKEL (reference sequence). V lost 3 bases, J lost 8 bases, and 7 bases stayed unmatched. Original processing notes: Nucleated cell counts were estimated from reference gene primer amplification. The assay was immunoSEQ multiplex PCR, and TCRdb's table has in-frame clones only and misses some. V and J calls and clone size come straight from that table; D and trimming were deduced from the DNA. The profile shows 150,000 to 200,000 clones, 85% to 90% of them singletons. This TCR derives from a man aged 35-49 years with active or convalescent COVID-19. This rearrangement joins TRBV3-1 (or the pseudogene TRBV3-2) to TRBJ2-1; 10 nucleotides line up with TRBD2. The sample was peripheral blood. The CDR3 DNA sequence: TGTGCCAGCAGCCAGGAGCGGGGGGGAATCGATGAGCAGTTCTTC. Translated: CASSQERGGIDEQFF.